The 10 T cell receptor beta chains presented below share a single source sample, sequenced in a study of CDR3 diversity in severe acne. In TCRdb, the PCR reads were re-called with MiXCR into one record per CDR3 protein. This table holds almost 85,000 distinct CDR3 sequences, 45% to 55% found once. Sequenced: blood. These receptors were taken from a male donor in good health, without acne.

This clonotype was seen a few times. V and J are TRBV24-1 and TRBJ1-1; D is undetermined. Trimming shortened V by 3 bases and J by 2 bases, and 3 bases separated the two germline ends. Per germline, CDR1 KGHDR and CDR2 SFDVKD. The CDR3 covers 12 residues. The DNA of the CDR3 is TGTGCCACCAGTGATCCTAACACTGAAGCTTTCTTT. It codes for CATSDPNTEAFF.

This clonotype was seen a few times. The V call is TRBV7-9, the J call TRBJ1-2; 7 nucleotides line up with TRBD1. Germline V gene data show CDR1 as SEHNR and CDR2 as FQNEAQ (reference sequence). V trimming: 5 bases; J trimming: 7 bases; junction bases outside the gene matches: 1. The CDR3 covers 11 residues. The CDR3 spells CASSRQGGYTF. CDR3 nucleotides: TGTGCCAGCAGCCGACAGGGTGGCTACACCTTC.

This clonotype occurred many times. V usage is TRBV4-1 and J usage is TRBJ2-3; D not resolved. CDR1 and CDR2 (germline): MGHRA, YSYEKL. Trimming shortened V by 4 bases and J by 5 bases, and 13 bases separated the two germline ends. The CDR3 has 14 residues. Here the CDR3 reads CASSPLGIKDTQYF. CDR3 DNA sequence: TGCGCCAGCAGCCCCTTGGGGATTAAAGATACGCAGTATTTT.

V and J are TRBV7-9 and TRBJ2-1; 13 nucleotides match TRBD2. CDR1 SEHNR and CDR2 FQNEAQ come from the germline V gene (reference sequence). CDR3 length equals 16 residues. V trimming: 1 base; J trimming: 5 bases; junction bases outside the gene matches: 2. CDR3 bases: TGTGCCAGCAGCTTAGGGGGACTAGCGGGGAACAATGAGCAGTTCTTC. Translating gives CASSLGGLAGNNEQFF. Full variable domain (rest looked up from reference TRBV7-9 and TRBJ2-1): DTGVSQNPRHKITKRGQNVTFRCDPISEHNRLYWYRQTLGQGPEFLTYFQNEAQLEKSRLLSDRFSAERPKGSFSTLEIQRTEQGDSAMYLCASSLGGLAGNNEQFFGPGTRLTVL.

The chain combines TRBV9 with TRBJ1-4; D perhaps matches TRBD1 (6 bases). The CDR3 runs to 13 residues. V shed 3 bases and J shed 8 bases, with 11 bases lying between them. Germline V CDR1 and CDR2: SGDLS, YYNGEE. CDR3 sequence reads: CASSATGREKLFF. The CDR3 bases are TGTGCCAGCAGCGCCACAGGGCGGGAAAAACTGTTTTTT.

This clonotype came up many times. The V gene is TRBV9, the J gene TRBJ1-1, with D hard to call. Germline CDR1 SGDLS, CDR2 YYNGEE. The CDR3 is 14 amino acids. The V gene lost 1 base and the J gene lost 0 bases, with 7 bases spanning the gap. The CDR3: CASSVTGLNTEAFF. The DNA for the CDR3 is TGTGCCAGCAGCGTAACCGGGCTGAACACTGAAGCTTTCTTT.

In the case of this clonotype: A read error may produce the germline difference seen at one junction end. The V and J genes are TRBV24-1 and TRBJ2-5; D possibly corresponds to TRBD1 (7 bases). This CDR3 has 14 residues. Germline CDR1 and CDR2: KGHDR and SFDVKD. CDR3 sequence reads: CASSDPGGKETQYF. Here the CDR3 DNA reads TGTGCCAGCAGTGATCCAGGGGGGAAAGAGACCCAGTACTTC.

By its share, this clonotype is medium-sized. The chain employs TRBV19 and TRBJ2-7; TRBD2 is a possible D gene (6 bases). The germline CDR1 and CDR2 sequences are LNHDA and SQIVND (reference sequence). Trimming took off 5 bases at V and 5 bases at J, with 7 bases between the two ends. The CDR3 length is 11 residues. The CDR3 sequence: CASSGGNEQYF. In DNA, the CDR3 is TGTGCCAGTAGTGGGGGGAACGAGCAGTACTTC.

The chain links TRBV20-1 to TRBJ2-3; a possible D gene is TRBD2 (5 bases). Germline V gene sequence: CDR1 DFQATT, CDR2 SNEGSKA (reference sequence). CDR3 length equals 14 residues. Trimming shortened V by 5 bases and J by 1 base, and 13 bases separated the two germline ends. CDR3: CSAGLREGTDTQYF. CDR3 sequence (DNA): TGCAGTGCTGGCCTACGGGAAGGCACAGATACGCAGTATTTT.

V and J are TRBV15 and TRBJ1-3; TRBD1 might be the D (5 bases). Germline V gives CDR1 LNHNV, CDR2 YYDKDF (reference sequence). The CDR3 loop spans 15 amino acids. Trimming removed 0 bases from V and 4 bases from J, with 10 bases in between. The CDR3 region is CATSRDPGKGNTIYF. The CDR3 DNA follows: TGTGCCACCAGCAGAGATCCAGGGAAGGGAAACACCATATATTTT.